Listed here is a single T cell receptor (beta chain). Its antigen is not known. A much larger clone lies one base from this, so it may be a read error. The CDR3 is 13 amino acids. The germline V gene has CDR1 DFQATT and CDR2 SNEGSKA (reference sequence). V shed 6 bases, J shed 8 bases, and the junction held 11 bases outside the gene matches. The data are from a study of T cells in Graves' hyperthyroidism and ophthalmopathy. For the diagnoses, clinical symptoms, serum thyroxine and TRAb, thyroid ultrasound and orbital computed tomography were used. Study-wide results and limits: From stable hyperthyroidism, ophthalmopathy was separated by a 13 V-J model. Before onset, ophthalmopathy was predicted by the model a median around 6 months earlier.

The investigators amplified TCR beta CDR3 regions from RNA transcripts. Primed by the HTBI set, a first-round RT-PCR was run on the TCR CDR3. Each CDR3 protein is one row after TCRdb ran MiXCR on the multiplex PCR reads. The repertoire holds around 290,000 distinct CDR3 sequences, with roughly 13% as singletons. The chain employs TRBV20-1 and TRBJ2-7, with TRBD1 identical over 9 bases. The clonotype comes from a woman aged 40 to 50 with Graves' hyperthyroidism. Sequencing was carried out using blood. The CDR3 DNA reads as TGCAGTGCCCCTCCGGGACAGGGTTACAAGCAGTACTTC. Its translation: CSAPPGQGYKQYF.